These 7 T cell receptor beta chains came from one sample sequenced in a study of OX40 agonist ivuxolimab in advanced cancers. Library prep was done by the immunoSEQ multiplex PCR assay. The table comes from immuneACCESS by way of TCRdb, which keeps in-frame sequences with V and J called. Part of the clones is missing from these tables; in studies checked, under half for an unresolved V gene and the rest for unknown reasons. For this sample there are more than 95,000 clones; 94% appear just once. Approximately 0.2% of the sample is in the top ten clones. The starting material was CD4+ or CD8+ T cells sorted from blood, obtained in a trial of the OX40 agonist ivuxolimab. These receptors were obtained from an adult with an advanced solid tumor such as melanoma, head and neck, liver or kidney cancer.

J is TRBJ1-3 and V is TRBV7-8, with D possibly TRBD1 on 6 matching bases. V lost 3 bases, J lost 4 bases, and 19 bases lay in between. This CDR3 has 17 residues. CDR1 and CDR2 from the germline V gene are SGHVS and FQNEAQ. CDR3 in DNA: TGTGCCAGCAGCTTTTTAACTAGGACAGCCCGGGGAAACACCATATATTTT. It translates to CASSFLTRTARGNTIYF.

Here the CDR3 DNA reads TGTGCCAGCTCACCGGATCAGGGCTTCTCTGGAAACACCATATATTTT. It specifies CASSPDQGFSGNTIYF. The chain couples TRBV18 to TRBJ1-3, with D maybe TRBD1 (5 bases). Trimming removed 3 bases from V and 0 bases from J, with 12 bases in between. Germline lookup yields CDR1 KGHSH and CDR2 LQKENI. The CDR3 length is 16 residues.

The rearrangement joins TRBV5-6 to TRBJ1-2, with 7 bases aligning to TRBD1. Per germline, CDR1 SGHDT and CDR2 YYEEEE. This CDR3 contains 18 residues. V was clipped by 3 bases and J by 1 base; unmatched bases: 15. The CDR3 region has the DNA TGTGCCAGCAGCTCGAGGGGGCGCTATTCCCCTTATAACTATGGCTACACCTTC. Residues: CASSSRGRYSPYNYGYTF.

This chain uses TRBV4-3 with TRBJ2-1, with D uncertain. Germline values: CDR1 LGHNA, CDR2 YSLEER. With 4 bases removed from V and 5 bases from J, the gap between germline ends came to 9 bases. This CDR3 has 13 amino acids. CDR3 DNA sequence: TGCGCCAGCAGCCCTGAGCTCCACAATGAGCAGTTCTTC. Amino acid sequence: CASSPELHNEQFF.

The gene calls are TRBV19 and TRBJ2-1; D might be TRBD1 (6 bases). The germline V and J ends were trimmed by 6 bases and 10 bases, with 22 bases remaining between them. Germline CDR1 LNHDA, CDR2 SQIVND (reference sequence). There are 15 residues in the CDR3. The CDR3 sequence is CASSSSGSARGEQFF. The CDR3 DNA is TGTGCCAGTAGCAGTTCCGGGTCTGCCAGGGGCGAGCAGTTCTTC.

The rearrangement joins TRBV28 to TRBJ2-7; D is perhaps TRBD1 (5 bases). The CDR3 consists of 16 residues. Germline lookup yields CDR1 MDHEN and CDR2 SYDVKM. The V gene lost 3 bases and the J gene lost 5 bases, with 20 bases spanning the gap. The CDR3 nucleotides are TGTGCCAGCAGTTTGCCGAGACAAGGGGTGCCTCACGAGCAGTACTTC. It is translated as CASSLPRQGVPHEQYF.

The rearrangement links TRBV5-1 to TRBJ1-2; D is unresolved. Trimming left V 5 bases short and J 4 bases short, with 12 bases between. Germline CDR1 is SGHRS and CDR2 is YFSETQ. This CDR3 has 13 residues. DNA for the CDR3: TGCGCCAGCAGTCGAGGGATGGGCTATGGCTACACCTTC. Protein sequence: CASSRGMGYGYTF.